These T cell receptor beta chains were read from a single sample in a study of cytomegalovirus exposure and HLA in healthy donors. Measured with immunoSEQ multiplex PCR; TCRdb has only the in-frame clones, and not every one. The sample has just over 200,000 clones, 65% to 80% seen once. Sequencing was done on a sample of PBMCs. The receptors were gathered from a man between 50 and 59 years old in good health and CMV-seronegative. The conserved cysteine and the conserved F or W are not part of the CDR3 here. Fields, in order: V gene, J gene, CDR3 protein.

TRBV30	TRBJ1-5	AWNPGGNQPQH
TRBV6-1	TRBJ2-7	ASSQGTGSSYEQY
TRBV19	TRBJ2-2	ASTPSAFANTGELF
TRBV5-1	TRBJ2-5	ASSLGQISETQY
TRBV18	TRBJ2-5	ASSPGLAMETQY
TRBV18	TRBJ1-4	ASSFKTGTGDEKLF
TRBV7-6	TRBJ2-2	ASSLPGDGTGELF
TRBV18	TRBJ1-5	ASSPGQGGRPQH
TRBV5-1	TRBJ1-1	ASSQPRDRVDTEAF
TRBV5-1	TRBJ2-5	ASSLTGPQETQY
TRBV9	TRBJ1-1	ASSVSTGTEAF
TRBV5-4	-	ASRVDRNYEQY
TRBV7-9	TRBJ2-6	ASSLGGQGGSGANVLT
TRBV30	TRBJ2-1	AWRWPGYNEQF
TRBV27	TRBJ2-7	ASSFVGQGYEQY
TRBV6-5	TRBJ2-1	ASTEGGNYNEQF
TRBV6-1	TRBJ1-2	ASIPDSFYGYT
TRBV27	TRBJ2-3	ASSPSGTRSTDTQY
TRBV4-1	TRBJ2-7	ASRNSSGRITAYEQY
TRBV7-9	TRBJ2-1	SSSPSGQRSSYNEQF
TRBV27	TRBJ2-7	ASSSKGRAGSYEQY
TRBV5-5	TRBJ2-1	ASSEVGRANEQF
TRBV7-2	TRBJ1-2	ASSLGVGSAGYT
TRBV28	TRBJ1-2	ASSLSKGGGYT
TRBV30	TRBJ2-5	AWSARQETQY
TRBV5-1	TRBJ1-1	ASSGGRGSAEAF
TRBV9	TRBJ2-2	ASASSGQVSTGELF
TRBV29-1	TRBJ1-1	SVGQGNTEAF
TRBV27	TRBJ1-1	ASSLWTGTGGSGPEAF
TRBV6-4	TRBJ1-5	ASSDGDRDAGNQPQH
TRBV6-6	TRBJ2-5	ASSSRGETQY
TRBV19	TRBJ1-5	ASRLTGLNQPQH
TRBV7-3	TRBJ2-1	ASSFTLIPNEQF
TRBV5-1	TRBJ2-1	ASRGGSSYNEQF
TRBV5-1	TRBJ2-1	ASSSGLAANNEQF
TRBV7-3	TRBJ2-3	TSSLGQSSTDTQY
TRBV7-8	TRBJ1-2	ASSSQGAPGNYGYT
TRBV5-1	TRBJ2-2	ASSRGLAGGPTGELF
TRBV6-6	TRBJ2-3	ASRGGTASTDTQY
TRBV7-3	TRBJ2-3	ASSTFGRTDTQY
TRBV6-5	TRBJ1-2	ASSGTWGYGYT
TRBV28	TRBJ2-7	ASRGLAGTYSYEQY
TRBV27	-	ASSFGGSSSYEQY
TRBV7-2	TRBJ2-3	AVKPRVTDTQY
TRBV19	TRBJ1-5	ASSTTGQGQPQH
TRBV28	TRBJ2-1	ASSSRLAGYYNEQF
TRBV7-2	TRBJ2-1	ASSSLANEQF
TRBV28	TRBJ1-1	ASSLDNGWRDTEAF
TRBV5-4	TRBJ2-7	ASSHSGQMYEQY
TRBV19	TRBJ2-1	ASSIEGVGYNEQF
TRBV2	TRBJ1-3	ASSDRVTRNTIY
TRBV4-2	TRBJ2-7	ASSQDEGTFYEQY
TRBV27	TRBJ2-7	ASSYGQAVQYEQY
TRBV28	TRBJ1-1	ASSLMLTNTEAF
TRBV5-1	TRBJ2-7	ASSPAGTYEQY